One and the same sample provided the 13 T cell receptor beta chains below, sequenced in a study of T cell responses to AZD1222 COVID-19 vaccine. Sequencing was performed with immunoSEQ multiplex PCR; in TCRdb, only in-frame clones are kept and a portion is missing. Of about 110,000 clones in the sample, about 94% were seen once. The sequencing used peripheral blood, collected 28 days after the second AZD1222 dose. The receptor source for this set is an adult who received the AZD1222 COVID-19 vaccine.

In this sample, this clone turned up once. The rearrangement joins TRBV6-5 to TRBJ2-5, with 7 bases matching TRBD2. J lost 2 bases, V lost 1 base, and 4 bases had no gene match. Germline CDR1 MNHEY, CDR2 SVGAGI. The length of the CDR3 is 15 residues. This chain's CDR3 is CASSYWASGQETQYF. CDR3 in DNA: TGTGCCAGCAGTTACTGGGCTAGCGGTCAAGAGACCCAGTACTTC.

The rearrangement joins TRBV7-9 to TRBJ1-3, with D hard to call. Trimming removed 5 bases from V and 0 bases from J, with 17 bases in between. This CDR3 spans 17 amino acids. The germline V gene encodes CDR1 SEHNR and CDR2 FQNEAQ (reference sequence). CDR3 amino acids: CASSVGGLLFSGNTIYF. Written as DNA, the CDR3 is TGTGCCAGCAGCGTGGGAGGACTTCTGTTCTCTGGAAACACCATATATTTT.

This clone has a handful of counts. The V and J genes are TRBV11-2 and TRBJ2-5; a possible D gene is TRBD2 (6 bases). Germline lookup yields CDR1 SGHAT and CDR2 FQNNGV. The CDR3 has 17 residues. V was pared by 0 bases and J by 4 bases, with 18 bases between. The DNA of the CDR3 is TGTGCCAGCAGCTTAGATCAGGAGCGGGCGGGCCCAGAGACCCAGTACTTC. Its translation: CASSLDQERAGPETQYF.

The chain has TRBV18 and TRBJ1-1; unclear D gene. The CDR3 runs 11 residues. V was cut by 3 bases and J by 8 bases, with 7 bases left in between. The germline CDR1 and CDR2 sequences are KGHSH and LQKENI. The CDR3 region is CASSPLQEAFF. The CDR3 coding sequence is TGTGCCAGCTCACCTTTACAAGAAGCTTTCTTT.

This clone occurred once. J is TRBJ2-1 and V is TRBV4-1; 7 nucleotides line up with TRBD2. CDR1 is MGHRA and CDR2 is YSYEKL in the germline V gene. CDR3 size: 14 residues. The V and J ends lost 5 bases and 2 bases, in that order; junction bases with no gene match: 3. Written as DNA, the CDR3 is TGCGCCAGCAGCGCCGGGACTACCTACAATGAGCAGTTCTTC. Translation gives CASSAGTTYNEQFF.

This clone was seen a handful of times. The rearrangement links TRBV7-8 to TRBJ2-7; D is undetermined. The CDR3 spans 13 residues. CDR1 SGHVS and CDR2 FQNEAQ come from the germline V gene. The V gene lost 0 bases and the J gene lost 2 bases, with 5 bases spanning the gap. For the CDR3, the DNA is TGTGCCAGCAGCTTAGCGATGGCCTACGAGCAGTACTTC. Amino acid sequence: CASSLAMAYEQYF.

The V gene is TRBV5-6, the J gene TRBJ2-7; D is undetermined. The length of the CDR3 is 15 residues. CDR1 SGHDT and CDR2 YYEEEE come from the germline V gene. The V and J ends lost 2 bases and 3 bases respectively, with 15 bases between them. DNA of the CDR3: TGTGCCAGCAGCTTCTCCGGTACCCTCATCTACGAGCAGTACTTC. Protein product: CASSFSGTLIYEQYF.

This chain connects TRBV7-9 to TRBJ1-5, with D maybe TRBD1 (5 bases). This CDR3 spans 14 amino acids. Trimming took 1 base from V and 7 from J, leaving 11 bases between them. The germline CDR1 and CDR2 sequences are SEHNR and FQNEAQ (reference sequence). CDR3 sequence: CASSLVGAGQPQHF. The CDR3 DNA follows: TGTGCCAGCAGCTTAGTTGGGGCAGGACAGCCCCAGCATTTT.

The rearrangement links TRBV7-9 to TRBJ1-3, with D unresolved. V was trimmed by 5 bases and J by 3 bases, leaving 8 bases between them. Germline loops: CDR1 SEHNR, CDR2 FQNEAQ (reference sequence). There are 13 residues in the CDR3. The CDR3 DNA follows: TGTGCCAGCAGCCCCCTAGGTGGAAACACCATATATTTT. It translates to CASSPLGGNTIYF. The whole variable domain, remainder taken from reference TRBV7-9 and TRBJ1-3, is DTGVSQNPRHKITKRGQNVTFRCDPISEHNRLYWYRQTLGQGPEFLTYFQNEAQLEKSRLLSDRFSAERPKGSFSTLEIQRTEQGDSAMYLCASSPLGGNTIYFGEGSWLTVV.

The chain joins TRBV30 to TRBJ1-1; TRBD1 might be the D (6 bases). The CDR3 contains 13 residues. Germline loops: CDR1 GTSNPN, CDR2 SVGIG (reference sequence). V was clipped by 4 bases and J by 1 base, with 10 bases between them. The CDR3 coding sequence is TGTGCCTGGAACACAGGGTCGAACACTGAAGCTTTCTTT. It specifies CAWNTGSNTEAFF.

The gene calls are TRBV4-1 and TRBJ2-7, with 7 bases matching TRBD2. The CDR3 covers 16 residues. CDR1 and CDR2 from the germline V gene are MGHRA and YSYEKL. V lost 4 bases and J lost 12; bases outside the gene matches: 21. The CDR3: CASSPQVSSGTTASYF. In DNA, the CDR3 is TGCGCCAGCAGCCCACAAGTATCTAGCGGAACCACGGCGTCGTACTTC.

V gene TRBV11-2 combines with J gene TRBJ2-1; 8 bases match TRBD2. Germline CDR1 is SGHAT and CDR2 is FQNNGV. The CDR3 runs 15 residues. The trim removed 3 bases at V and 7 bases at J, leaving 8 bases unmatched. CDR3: CASSFLAGYPNEQFF. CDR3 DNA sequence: TGTGCCAGCAGCTTCCTAGCGGGCTACCCAAATGAGCAGTTCTTC.

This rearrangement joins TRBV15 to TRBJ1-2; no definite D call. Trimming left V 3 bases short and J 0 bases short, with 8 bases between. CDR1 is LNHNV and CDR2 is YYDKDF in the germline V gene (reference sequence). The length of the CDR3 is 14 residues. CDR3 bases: TGTGCCACCAGCAGCTTAGTAGCTAACTATGGCTACACCTTC. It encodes CATSSLVANYGYTF.